This T cell receptor beta chain came from a study of vaccination and CD4 T cells after COVID-19. With the Oncomine TCR Beta short-read assay, DNA from cultured CD4+ T cells was sequenced. MiXCR was run by TCRdb on the PCR reads, yielding one entry per CDR3 protein. Of under 25,000 distinct CDR3 sequences in the sample, 44% were seen once. Concerning this clonotype itself: The antigen remains undetermined.

V shed 5 bases, J shed 5 bases, and the junction held 11 bases outside the gene matches. The CDR3 covers 16 residues. The treatment was: approximately 9-day PBMC culture with coronavirus spike peptide pools or control peptides (ViraFEST assay). The specimen comprised CD4+ T cells from blood, cultured in vitro, sampled before SARS-CoV-2 vaccination. The receptor was derived from a human donor who had recovered from COVID-19. The gene calls are TRBV12-3 or TRBV12-4 and TRBJ1-2; 10 positions match TRBD1. CDR3 sequence: CASSPSTGGLGYGYTF. CDR3 nucleotides: TGTGCCAGCAGTCCCTCGACAGGGGGCCTAGGGTATGGCTACACCTTC.